This T cell receptor (beta chain) was observed in a study of blood T cell repertoires in COVID-19. Looking at the study overall: Researchers got acute and convalescent COVID-19 samples from the United States, Italy and Spain.

The CDR3 is 16 amino acids. Trimming took 0 bases from V and 9 from J; bases not matched to a gene: 8. In germline, CDR1 is KGHSH, CDR2 LQKENI. Original data processing: Amplification of reference gene primers was used by the study to estimate nucleated cell counts. The data were produced by immunoSEQ multiplex PCR, yet TCRdb's version contains in-frame clones alone and is incomplete. V, J and clone size reflect that table, while D and trimming were determined from the DNA. In the table there are about 73,000 clones, roughly four fifths of which are singletons. The sample comprised peripheral blood. This receptor was obtained from a man between 65 and 85 years old with COVID-19, enrolled during active disease. The chain is built from TRBV18 and TRBJ1-6; TRBD1 matches 7 bases. In DNA form, the CDR3 reads TGTGCCAGCTCACCACCGAGTACGGGACAGTCTTCACCCCTCCACTTT. Translating it yields CASSPPSTGQSSPLHF.